The 5 T cell receptor beta chains reported below all come from one sample, sequenced in a study of beta chain features in type 1 diabetes. Their antigens remain unidentified. Expressed TCRB transcripts were sequenced because the entire RNA isolate underwent reverse transcription. Profiled with immunoSEQ multiplex PCR; TCRdb holds only in-frame clones, not every one. The data show approximately 600,000 clones, over 10% seen once. The study's findings and limits: Shortening that was moderate but significant affected the TCRB CDR3s of Type 1 diabetes patients in all four CD4+ subsets.

Material for sequencing was naive CD4+ T cells from blood. These receptors were taken from a man aged 25 to 40 with type 1 diabetes.

The table lists this clone with a few counts. For the CDR3, the DNA is TGTGCCAGCAGCTTAGAACTCGGACAAGTGTTCTTC. Translating it yields CASSLELGQVFF. The chain has TRBV7-2 and TRBJ2-1; weak D call: TRBD1 (5 bases). Germline assignment: CDR1 SGHTA and CDR2 FQGNSA. Trimming stripped 1 base from V and 15 bases from J, with 13 bases between. This CDR3 region has 12 residues.

The chain links TRBV2 to TRBJ2-1, with TRBD1 identical over 9 bases. The V segment lost 10 bases and the J segment 3 bases; nucleotides outside the gene matches: 7. The CDR3 contains 14 residues. Per the germline V gene, CDR1 is SNHLY and CDR2 is FYNNEI. The CDR3 here is CATMEDRGYNEQFF. CDR3 sequence (DNA): TGTGCCACCATGGAGGACAGGGGCTACAATGAGCAGTTCTTC.

This clone came up a few times. The chain recombines TRBV20-1 with TRBJ2-1; maybe TRBD1 (6 bases). Trimming took 5 bases from V and 8 from J, leaving 10 bases between them. This CDR3 has 11 amino acids. Germline CDR1 is DFQATT and CDR2 is SNEGSKA (reference sequence). DNA of the CDR3: TGCAGTGCTGACAGGTTCGATGAGCAGTTCTTC. The encoded protein is CSADRFDEQFF.

The chain links TRBV6-5 to TRBJ1-2; D is perhaps TRBD1 (6 bases). The CDR3 contains 14 residues. The V and J ends lost 6 bases and 4 bases respectively, with 15 bases between them. Germline assignment: CDR1 MNHEY and CDR2 SVGAGI. CDR3 protein: CASRLQGKGYGYTF. The DNA for the CDR3 is TGTGCCAGCAGGCTACAGGGAAAGGGCTATGGCTACACCTTC.

V gene TRBV6-6 combines with J gene TRBJ2-5, with 12 positions matching TRBD1. The CDR3 contains 16 residues. V dropped 4 bases and J dropped 5; count of bases not matched to a gene: 8. Per the germline V gene, CDR1 is MNHNY and CDR2 is SVGAGI (reference sequence). CDR3 sequence (DNA): TGTGCCAGCAGTTCCCTCTGGGACAGGGGGCCTGAGACCCAGTACTTC. It encodes CASSSLWDRGPETQYF.